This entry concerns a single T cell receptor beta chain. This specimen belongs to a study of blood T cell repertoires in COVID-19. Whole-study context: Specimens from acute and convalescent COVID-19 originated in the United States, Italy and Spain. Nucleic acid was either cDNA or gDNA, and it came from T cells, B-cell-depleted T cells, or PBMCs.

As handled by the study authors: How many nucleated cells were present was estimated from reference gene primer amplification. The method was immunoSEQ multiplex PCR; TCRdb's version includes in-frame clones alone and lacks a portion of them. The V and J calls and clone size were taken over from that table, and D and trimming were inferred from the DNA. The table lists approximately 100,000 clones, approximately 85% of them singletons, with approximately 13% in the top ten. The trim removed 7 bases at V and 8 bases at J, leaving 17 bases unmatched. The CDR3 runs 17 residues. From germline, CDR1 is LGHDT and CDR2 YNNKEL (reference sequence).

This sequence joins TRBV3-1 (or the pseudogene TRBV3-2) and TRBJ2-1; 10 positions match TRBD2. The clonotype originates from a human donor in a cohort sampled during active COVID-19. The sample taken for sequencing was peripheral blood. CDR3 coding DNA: TGTGCCAGCACCCCGGGACTAGCGTTGGGTAAGGATGATGAGCAGTTCTTC. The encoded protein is CASTPGLALGKDDEQFF.